This TCR beta chain was obtained from a study of blood T cell repertoires in COVID-19. TCRdb's copy holds only in-frame clones and misses some; the assay was immunoSEQ multiplex PCR. This table holds hundreds of thousands of clones, about 86% found once. The CDR3 runs to 14 residues. The trim removed 7 bases at V and 4 bases at J, leaving 6 bases unmatched. Looked up from germline, CDR1 is ENHRY and CDR2 is SYGVKD. The material sequenced was peripheral blood. The sequence derives from a woman aged 70-85 years with COVID-19, enrolled during active disease. The chain uses TRBV10-3 and TRBJ1-2; 10 bases are shared with TRBD1. The DNA for the CDR3 is TGTGCCATCACACGACAGGGGGCTGGCTATGGCTACACCTTC. This codes for CAITRQGAGYGYTF.